Sequencing of this TCR beta chain was carried out in a study of identical twins. Points from the study as a whole: Alpha sequences out of frame and shared by twins had excess low generation probability. In cord blood, abundant beta clonotypes had fewer insertions; memory showed no trend.

The sample holds a few counts of this clonotype. The antigen is undetermined. Per the germline V gene, CDR1 is SGHTA and CDR2 is FQGNSA. The CDR3 loop spans 15 amino acids. After removal of 1 base from V and 2 bases from J, the junction contained 3 bases not matched to a gene. TCRdb independently ran MiXCR on the 5' RACE reads; one entry per CDR3 protein. The table has 350,000 to 450,000 distinct CDR3 sequences, around a sixth seen once. This receptor was taken from a middle-aged man in good health. The chain has TRBV7-2 and TRBJ2-5; TRBD1 aligns across 8 bases. The source material was naive T cells sorted from blood. CDR3 sequence: CASSLGGQVQETQYF. The CDR3, as DNA: TGTGCCAGCAGCTTAGGGGGACAGGTTCAAGAGACCCAGTACTTC.